This T cell receptor (beta chain) was profiled in a study of blood T cell repertoires in COVID-19. For the study at large: Sources were T cells, B-cell-depleted T cells, or PBMCs; the material itself was cDNA or gDNA.

Some clones are missing from TCRdb's copy, which holds only in-frame ones; the method was immunoSEQ multiplex PCR. The sample lists roughly 150,000 clones; around 80% were seen once. With 4 bases removed from V and 11 bases from J, the gap between germline ends came to 12 bases. CDR1 and CDR2 from the germline V gene are SQVTM and ANQGSEA. This CDR3 region has 11 residues. Participants were placed into cohorts based on the clinical history they reported. Sequencing was performed on PBMCs or T cells enriched from blood (not recorded which). The J gene is TRBJ2-4, the V gene TRBV29-1; weak D call: TRBD1 (5 bases). The TCR originated in a woman between 50 and 59 years old who had recovered from COVID-19. The CDR3 nucleotides are TGCAGCGTTGGTGGACAAAATTTTCAGTACTTC. Amino acids: CSVGGQNFQYF.